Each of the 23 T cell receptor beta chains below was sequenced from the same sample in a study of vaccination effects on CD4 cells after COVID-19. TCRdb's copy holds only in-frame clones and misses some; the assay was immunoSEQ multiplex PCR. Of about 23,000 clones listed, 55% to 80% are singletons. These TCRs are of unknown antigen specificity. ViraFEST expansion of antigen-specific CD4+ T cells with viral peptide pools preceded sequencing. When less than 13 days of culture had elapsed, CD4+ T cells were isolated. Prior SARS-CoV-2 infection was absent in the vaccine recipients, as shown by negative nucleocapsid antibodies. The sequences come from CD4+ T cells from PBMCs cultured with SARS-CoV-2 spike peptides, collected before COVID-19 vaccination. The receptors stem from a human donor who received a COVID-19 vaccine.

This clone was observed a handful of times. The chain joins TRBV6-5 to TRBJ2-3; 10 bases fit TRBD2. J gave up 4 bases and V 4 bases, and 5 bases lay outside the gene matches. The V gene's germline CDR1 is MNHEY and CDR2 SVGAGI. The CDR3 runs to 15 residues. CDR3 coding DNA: TGTGCCAGCAGTTCCCAGCGGGGGGGCCCAGATACGCAGTATTTT. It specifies CASSSQRGGPDTQYF.

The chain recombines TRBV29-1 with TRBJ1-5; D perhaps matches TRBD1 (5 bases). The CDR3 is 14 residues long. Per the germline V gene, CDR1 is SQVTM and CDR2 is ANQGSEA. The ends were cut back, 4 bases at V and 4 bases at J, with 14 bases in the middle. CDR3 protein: CSVGPGGKNQPQHF. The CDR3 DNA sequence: TGCAGCGTTGGTCCCGGGGGTAAAAATCAGCCCCAGCATTTT.

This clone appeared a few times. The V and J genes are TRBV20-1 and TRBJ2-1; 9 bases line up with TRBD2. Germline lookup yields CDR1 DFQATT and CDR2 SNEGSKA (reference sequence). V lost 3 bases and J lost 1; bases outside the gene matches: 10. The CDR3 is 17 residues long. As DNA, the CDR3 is TGCAGTGCTAGTTGGGCGGGAGGGTCAGAATCCTACAATGAGCAGTTCTTC. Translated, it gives CSASWAGGSESYNEQFF.

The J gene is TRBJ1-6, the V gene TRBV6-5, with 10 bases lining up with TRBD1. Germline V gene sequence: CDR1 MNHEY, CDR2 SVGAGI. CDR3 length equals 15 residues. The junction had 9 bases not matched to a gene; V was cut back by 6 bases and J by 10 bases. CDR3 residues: CASRRTGTGDSPLHF. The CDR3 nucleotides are TGTGCCAGCAGGAGAACCGGGACAGGGGACTCACCCCTCCACTTT.

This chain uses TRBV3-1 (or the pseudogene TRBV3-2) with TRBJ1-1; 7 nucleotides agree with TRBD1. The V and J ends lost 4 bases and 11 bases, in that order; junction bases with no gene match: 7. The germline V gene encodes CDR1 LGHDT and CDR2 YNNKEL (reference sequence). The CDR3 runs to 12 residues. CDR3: CASSPDRTGAFF. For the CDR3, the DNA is TGTGCCAGCAGCCCAGACAGGACAGGCGCTTTCTTT.

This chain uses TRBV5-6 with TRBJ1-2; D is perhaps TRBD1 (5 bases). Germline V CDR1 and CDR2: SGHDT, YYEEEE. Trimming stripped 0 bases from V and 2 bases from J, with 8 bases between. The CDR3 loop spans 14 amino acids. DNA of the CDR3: TGTGCCAGCAGCTTGGCCGGGGGAAACTATGGCTACACCTTC. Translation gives CASSLAGGNYGYTF.

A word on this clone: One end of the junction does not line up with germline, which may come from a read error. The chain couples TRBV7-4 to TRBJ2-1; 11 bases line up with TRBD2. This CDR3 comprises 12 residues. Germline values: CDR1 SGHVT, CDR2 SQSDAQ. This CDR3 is CASSFLLAGGLF. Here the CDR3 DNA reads TGTGCCAGCAGCTTTTTATTAGCGGGAGGGCTCTTC. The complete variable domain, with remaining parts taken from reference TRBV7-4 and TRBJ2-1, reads GAGVSQSPRYKVAKRGRDVALRCDSISGHVTLYWYRQTLGQGSEVLTYSQSDAQRDKSGRPSGRFSAERPERSVSTLKIQRTEQGDSAVYLCASSFLLAGGLFGPGTRLTVL.

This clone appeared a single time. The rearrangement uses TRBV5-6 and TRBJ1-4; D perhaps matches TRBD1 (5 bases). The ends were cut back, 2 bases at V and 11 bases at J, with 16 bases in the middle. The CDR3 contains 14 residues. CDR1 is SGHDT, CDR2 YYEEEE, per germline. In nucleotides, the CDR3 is TGTGCCAGCAGCTTATCTAGCAGGGCGGTGAAACTGTTTTTT. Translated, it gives CASSLSSRAVKLFF.

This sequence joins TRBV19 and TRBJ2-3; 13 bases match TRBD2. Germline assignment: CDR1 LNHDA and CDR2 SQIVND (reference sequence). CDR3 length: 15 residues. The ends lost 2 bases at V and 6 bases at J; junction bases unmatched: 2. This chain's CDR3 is CASSISLAGGDTQYF. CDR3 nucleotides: TGTGCCAGTAGTATATCACTAGCGGGGGGGGATACGCAGTATTTT.

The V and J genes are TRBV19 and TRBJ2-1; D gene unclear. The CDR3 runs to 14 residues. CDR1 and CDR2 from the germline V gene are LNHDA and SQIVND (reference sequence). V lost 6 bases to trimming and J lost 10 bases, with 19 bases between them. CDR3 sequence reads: CASSPEPRIGEQFF. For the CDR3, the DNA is TGTGCCAGTAGCCCAGAACCCCGCATAGGGGAGCAGTTCTTC.

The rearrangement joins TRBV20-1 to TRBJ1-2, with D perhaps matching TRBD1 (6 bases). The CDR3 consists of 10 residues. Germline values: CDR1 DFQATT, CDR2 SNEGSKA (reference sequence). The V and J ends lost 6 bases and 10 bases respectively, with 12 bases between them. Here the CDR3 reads CSAEQGDYTF. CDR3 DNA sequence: TGCAGTGCAGAACAGGGAGACTACACCTTC.

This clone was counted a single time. In nucleotides, the CDR3 is TGTGCCAGCAGTGATACGCAGGGTAAAAACACCGGGGAGCTGTTTTTT. Protein product: CASSDTQGKNTGELFF. The gene calls are TRBV25-1 and TRBJ2-2, with D possibly being TRBD1 (5 bases). Trimming cost V 3 bases and J 2 bases, with 13 bases left between them. Germline CDR1 MGHDK, CDR2 SYGVNS. CDR3 size: 16 residues.

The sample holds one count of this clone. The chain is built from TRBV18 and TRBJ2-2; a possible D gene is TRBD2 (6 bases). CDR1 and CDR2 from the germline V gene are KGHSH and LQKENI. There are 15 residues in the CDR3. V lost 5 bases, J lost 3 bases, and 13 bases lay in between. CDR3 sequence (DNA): TGTGCCAGCTCATCGGGACTTTTAGACACCGGGGAGCTGTTTTTT. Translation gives CASSSGLLDTGELFF.

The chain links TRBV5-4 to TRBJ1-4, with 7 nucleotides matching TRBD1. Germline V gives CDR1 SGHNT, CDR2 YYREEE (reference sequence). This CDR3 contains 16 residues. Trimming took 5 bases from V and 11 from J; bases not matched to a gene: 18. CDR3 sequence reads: CASSPSGTEGVRKLFF. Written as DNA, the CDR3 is TGTGCCAGCAGTCCCTCCGGGACAGAGGGGGTGAGGAAACTGTTTTTT.

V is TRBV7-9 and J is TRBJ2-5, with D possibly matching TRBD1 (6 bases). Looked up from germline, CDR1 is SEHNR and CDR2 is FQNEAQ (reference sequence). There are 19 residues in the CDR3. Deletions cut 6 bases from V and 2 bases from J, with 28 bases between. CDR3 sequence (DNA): TGTGCCAGCAGGCGACTCCGGTACAGGGCCCCATACCCACAAGAGACCCAGTACTTC. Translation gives CASRRLRYRAPYPQETQYF.

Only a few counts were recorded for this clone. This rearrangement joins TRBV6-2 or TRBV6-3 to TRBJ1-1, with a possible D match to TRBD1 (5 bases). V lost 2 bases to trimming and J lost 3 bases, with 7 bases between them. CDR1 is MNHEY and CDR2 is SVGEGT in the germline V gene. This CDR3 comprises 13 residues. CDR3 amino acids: CASSYGTDTEAFF. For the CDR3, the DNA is TGTGCCAGCAGTTACGGGACCGACACTGAAGCTTTCTTT.

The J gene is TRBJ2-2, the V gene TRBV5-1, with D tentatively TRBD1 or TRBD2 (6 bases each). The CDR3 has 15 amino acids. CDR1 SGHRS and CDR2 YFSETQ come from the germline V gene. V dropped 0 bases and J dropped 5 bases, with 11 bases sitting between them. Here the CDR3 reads CASSLEGGRTGELFF. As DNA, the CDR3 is TGCGCCAGCAGCTTGGAGGGGGGCCGGACCGGGGAGCTGTTTTTT.

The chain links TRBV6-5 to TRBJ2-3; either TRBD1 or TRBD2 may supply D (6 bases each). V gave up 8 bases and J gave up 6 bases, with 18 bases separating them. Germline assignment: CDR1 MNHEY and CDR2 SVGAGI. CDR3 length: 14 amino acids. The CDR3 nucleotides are TGTGCCAGCTCTGCCGGGGGCGGATTGGATACGCAGTATTTT. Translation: CASSAGGGLDTQYF.

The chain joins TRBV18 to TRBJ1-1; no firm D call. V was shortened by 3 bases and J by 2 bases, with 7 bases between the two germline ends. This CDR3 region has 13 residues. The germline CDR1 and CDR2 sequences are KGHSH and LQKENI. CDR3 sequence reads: CASSPQDNTEAFF. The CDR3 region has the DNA TGTGCCAGCTCACCTCAGGATAACACTGAAGCTTTCTTT.

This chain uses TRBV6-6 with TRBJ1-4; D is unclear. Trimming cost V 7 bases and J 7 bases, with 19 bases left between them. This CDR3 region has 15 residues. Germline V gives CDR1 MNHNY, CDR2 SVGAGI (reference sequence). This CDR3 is CASNLPSQSGEKLFF. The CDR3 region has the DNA TGTGCCAGCAACTTACCCTCCCAAAGTGGTGAAAAACTGTTTTTT.

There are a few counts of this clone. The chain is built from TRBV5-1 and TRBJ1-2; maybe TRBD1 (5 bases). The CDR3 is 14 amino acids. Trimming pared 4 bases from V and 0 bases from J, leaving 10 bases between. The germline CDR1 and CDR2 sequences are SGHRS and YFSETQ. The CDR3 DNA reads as TGCGCCAGCAGCGTGACAGAGGCTAACTATGGCTACACCTTC. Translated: CASSVTEANYGYTF.

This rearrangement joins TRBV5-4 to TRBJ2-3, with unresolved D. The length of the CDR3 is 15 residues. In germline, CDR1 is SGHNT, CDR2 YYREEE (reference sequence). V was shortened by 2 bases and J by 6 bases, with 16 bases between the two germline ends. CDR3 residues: CASSFGSNVGDTQYF. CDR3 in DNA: TGTGCCAGCAGCTTCGGGTCAAACGTAGGGGATACGCAGTATTTT.

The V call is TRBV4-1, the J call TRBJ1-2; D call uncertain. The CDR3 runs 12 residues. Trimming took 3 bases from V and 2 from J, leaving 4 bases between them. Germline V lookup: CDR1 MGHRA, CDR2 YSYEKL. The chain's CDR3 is CASSQGNYGYTF. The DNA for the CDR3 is TGCGCCAGCAGCCAGGGGAACTATGGCTACACCTTC.